The rows below give T cell receptor beta chains drawn from one sample of a study of cytomegalovirus exposure and HLA in healthy donors. Repertoires were generated with immunoSEQ multiplex PCR, while TCRdb's copy carries only in-frame clones and drops some. The sample holds about 190,000 clones, almost 75% seen once. The sequenced sample was PBMCs. These receptors were obtained from a woman in her twenties or thirties in good health and CMV-seropositive. CDR3s include the opening cysteine and the closing phenylalanine or tryptophan. Each record gives: J gene, D gene, V gene, clone size, CDR3 protein, CDR3 DNA. A D gene is named only where the DNA matches it firmly. Clone sizes are given selectively: once, few, many, or a class where the clone is expanded.

>TRBJ2-7|TRBD1|TRBV6-5|NA
CASSRTTGGYEQYF
TGTGCCAGCAGTCGTACGACAGGGGGCTACGAGCAGTACTTC
>TRBJ2-3|TRBD1|TRBV19|NA
CASATGRAGTQYF
TGTGCCAGCGCGACAGGGCGAGCTGGTACGCAGTATTTT
>TRBJ2-2|NA|TRBV10-3|NA
CATRALGGTNTGELFF
TGTGCCACCAGGGCCCTAGGAGGAACGAACACCGGGGAGCTGTTTTTT
>TRBJ1-2|NA|TRBV5-6|NA
CASSFSNYGYTF
TGTGCCAGCAGCTTCTCTAACTATGGCTACACCTTC
>TRBJ1-2|NA|TRBV27|NA
CASSMGDGSVYGYTF
TGTGCCAGCAGCATGGGGGACGGGAGCGTCTATGGCTACACCTTC
>TRBJ1-5|NA|TRBV25-1|NA
CASSESGGQPQHF
TGTGCCAGCAGTGAATCTGGGGGGCAGCCCCAGCATTTT
>TRBJ2-5|TRBD2|TRBV5-1|NA
CASSLGILAGEETQYF
TGCGCCAGCAGCTTGGGTATACTAGCGGGAGAGGAGACCCAGTACTTC
>TRBJ2-7|TRBD2|TRBV6-1|NA
CASSEFFLGGLAQEQYF
TGTGCCAGCAGTGAATTCTTCTTAGGGGGACTAGCGCAAGAGCAGTACTTC
>TRBJ2-3|NA|TRBV25-1|NA
CASSDFGGSSTDTQYF
TGTGCCAGCAGTGATTTTGGCGGGTCTAGCACAGATACGCAGTATTTT
>TRBJ2-5|TRBD1|TRBV5-4|NA
CASSKPGQGGVETQYF
TGTGCCAGCAGCAAACCGGGACAGGGAGGCGTAGAGACCCAGTACTTC
>TRBJ2-7|TRBD2|TRBV7-9|NA
CASSLEAGPSSYEQYF
TGTGCCAGCAGCCTTGAAGCGGGGCCGAGCTCCTACGAGCAGTACTTC
>TRBJ2-5|NA|TRBV11-2|few
CASSLEEGETQYF
TGTGCCAGCAGCTTAGAGGAGGGAGAGACCCAGTACTTC
>TRBJ2-1|TRBD2|TRBV5-1|NA
CASSWGLAGVGNEQFF
TGCGCCAGCAGCTGGGGTCTAGCGGGAGTAGGAAATGAGCAGTTCTTC
>TRBJ1-2|NA|TRBV19|NA
CASSMIFRSEQANYGYTF
TGTGCCAGTAGTATGATCTTTCGCAGCGAACAAGCTAACTATGGCTACACCTTC
>TRBJ1-5|NA|TRBV7-2|NA
CASSSGQINQPQHF
TGTGCCAGCAGTTCTGGACAGATCAATCAGCCCCAGCATTTT
>TRBJ1-2|NA|TRBV27|NA
CASSPTPFPGDGYTF
TGTGCCAGCAGTCCCACCCCCTTTCCAGGGGATGGCTACACCTTC
>TRBJ2-5|NA|TRBV6-6|few
CASSYLTGQETQYF
TGTGCCAGCAGTTACTTGACAGGCCAAGAGACCCAGTACTTC
>TRBJ2-1|TRBD2|TRBV6-4|NA
CASSGLAGAYNEQFF
TGTGCCAGCAGCGGACTAGCGGGGGCCTACAATGAGCAGTTCTTC
>TRBJ1-1|NA|TRBV4-1|NA
CASSQGTPGSEAFF
TGCGCCAGCAGCCAAGGTACCCCCGGGTCTGAAGCTTTCTTT
>TRBJ2-7|NA|TRBV5-4|NA
CATSSGPNSYEQYF
TGTGCCACTAGCAGCGGGCCTAACTCCTACGAGCAGTACTTC
>TRBJ2-3|TRBD1|TRBV15|once
CATSRVSQGADTQYF
TGTGCCACCAGCAGAGTGTCGCAGGGGGCAGATACGCAGTATTTT
>TRBJ2-3|NA|TRBV7-7|NA
CASSFSVSSTDTQYF
TGTGCCAGCAGCTTCTCCGTCAGTAGCACAGATACGCAGTATTTT
>TRBJ1-1|NA|TRBV5-5|NA
CASSLGGNTEAFF
TGTGCCAGCAGCTTGGGCGGGAACACTGAAGCTTTCTTT
>TRBJ2-5|TRBD2|TRBV4-2|few
CASSQPTGAGGPIETQYF
TGTGCCAGCAGCCAACCAACGGGAGCGGGAGGGCCCATAGAGACCCAGTACTTC
>TRBJ2-7|TRBD2|TRBV6-5|NA
CASSFTSGSYEQYF
TGTGCCAGCAGTTTTACTAGCGGGAGTTACGAGCAGTACTTC
>TRBJ2-3|TRBD1|TRBV5-1|NA
CASSPDRGMRNTQYF
TGCGCCAGCAGCCCGGACAGGGGGATGAGAAATACGCAGTATTTT
>TRBJ2-3|NA|TRBV7-2|NA
CASSLVRRDPQYF
TGTGCCAGCAGCTTAGTGCGGCGGGACCCGCAGTATTTT
>TRBJ2-3|NA|TRBV9|few
CASSLDSFADTQYF
TGTGCCAGCAGCCTAGATAGTTTCGCAGATACGCAGTATTTT
>TRBJ1-3|TRBD1|TRBV7-9|NA
CSSSLYGTGSGNTIYF
TGTTCCAGCAGCTTATACGGGACAGGATCTGGAAACACCATATATTTT
>TRBJ2-7|NA|TRBV6-5|NA
CASVSPRTYEQYF
TGTGCCAGCGTTTCGCCGAGGACCTACGAGCAGTACTTC
>TRBJ2-3|TRBD2|TRBV4-1|NA
CASGLAGGRETQYF
TGCGCCAGCGGACTAGCGGGAGGGCGAGAGACGCAGTATTTT
>TRBJ2-5|NA|TRBV9|NA
CASSARTDYQETQYF
TGTGCCAGCAGCGCCAGGACAGACTACCAAGAGACCCAGTACTTC
>TRBJ2-5|TRBD1|TRBV7-6|NA
CASSQRTGGRQETQYF
TGTGCCAGCAGCCAGAGGACAGGGGGCCGACAAGAGACCCAGTACTTC
>TRBJ2-3|NA|TRBV10-1|NA
CASSVYFTDTQYF
TGCGCCAGCAGTGTTTACTTCACAGATACGCAGTATTTT
>TRBJ2-7|TRBD1|TRBV2|NA
CASSYRGYEQYF
TGTGCCAGCAGTTACAGGGGCTACGAGCAGTACTTC
>TRBJ1-4|NA|TRBV9|NA
CASSVALDEKLFF
TGTGCCAGCAGCGTAGCACTTGATGAAAAACTGTTTTTT
>TRBJ2-7|NA|TRBV7-9|NA
CSSSPGPYEQYF
TGTTCCAGCAGCCCGGGTCCCTACGAGCAGTACTTC
>TRBJ2-7|TRBD2|TRBV6-5|NA
CASSSSGRRSSYEQYF
TGTGCCAGCAGTTCTAGCGGGAGGCGCTCTTCCTACGAGCAGTACTTC
>TRBJ2-2|NA|TRBV10-1|medium-sized
CASSESVENTGELFF
TGCGCCAGCAGTGAGTCCGTAGAGAACACCGGGGAGCTGTTTTTT
>TRBJ2-1|TRBD2|TRBV10-3|NA
CAIGLASNNEQFF
TGTGCCATCGGACTAGCGTCAAACAATGAGCAGTTCTTC
>TRBJ2-5|TRBD2|TRBV10-3|NA
CAISEREGKTSGREQYF
TGTGCCATCAGTGAGCGGGAAGGGAAGACTAGCGGGAGAGAGCAGTACTTC
>TRBJ2-2|NA|TRBV19|once
CASSKVLRGELFF
TGTGCCAGTAGTAAAGTCCTGAGGGGGGAGCTGTTTTTT
>TRBJ2-3|TRBD2|TRBV5-4|NA
CASRKGLAGLSSTDTQYF
TGTGCCAGCAGAAAAGGACTAGCGGGCCTCTCTAGCACAGATACGCAGTATTTT
>TRBJ2-7|NA|TRBV4-1|few
CASSQDSTVYEQYF
TGCGCCAGCAGCCAAGATAGTACGGTGTACGAGCAGTACTTC
>TRBJ1-2|TRBD1|TRBV13|NA
CASSPTQGANYGYTF
TGTGCCAGCAGCCCCACACAGGGGGCTAACTATGGCTACACCTTC
>TRBJ1-2|NA|TRBV4-1|few
CASSRSAAGNYGYTF
TGCGCCAGCAGCCGATCAGCTGCGGGGAACTATGGCTACACCTTC
>TRBJ2-7|TRBD2|TRBV25-1|NA
CASTLAGGSEQYF
TGTGCCAGCACACTAGCGGGAGGTTCCGAGCAGTACTTC
>TRBJ2-5|TRBD1|TRBV27|NA
CATRDRLLQETQYF
TGTGCCACCAGGGACAGACTATTACAAGAGACCCAGTACTTC
>TRBJ2-1|TRBD1|TRBV6-5|NA
CASSYSKDRGYNEQFF
TGTGCCAGCAGTTACTCCAAGGACAGGGGCTACAATGAGCAGTTCTTC
>TRBJ2-1|TRBD2|TRBV28|NA
CASTVAGAGYNEQFF
TGTGCCAGCACCGTAGCGGGAGCGGGCTACAATGAGCAGTTCTTC
>TRBJ2-7|NA|TRBV5-4|once
CASSPEAGSYEQYF
TGTGCCAGCAGCCCGGAGGCGGGGTCCTACGAGCAGTACTTC
>TRBJ1-1|NA|TRBV19|few
CASSISGNTEAFF
TGTGCCAGTAGTATATCCGGGAACACTGAAGCTTTCTTT
>TRBJ1-1|TRBD1|TRBV6-1|NA
CASERRQGGTEAFF
TGTGCCAGCGAACGTCGACAGGGCGGCACTGAAGCTTTCTTT
>TRBJ2-1|TRBD2|TRBV5-6|NA
CASRIRTSGSNEQFF
TGTGCCAGCAGGATTCGGACTAGCGGATCCAATGAGCAGTTCTTC